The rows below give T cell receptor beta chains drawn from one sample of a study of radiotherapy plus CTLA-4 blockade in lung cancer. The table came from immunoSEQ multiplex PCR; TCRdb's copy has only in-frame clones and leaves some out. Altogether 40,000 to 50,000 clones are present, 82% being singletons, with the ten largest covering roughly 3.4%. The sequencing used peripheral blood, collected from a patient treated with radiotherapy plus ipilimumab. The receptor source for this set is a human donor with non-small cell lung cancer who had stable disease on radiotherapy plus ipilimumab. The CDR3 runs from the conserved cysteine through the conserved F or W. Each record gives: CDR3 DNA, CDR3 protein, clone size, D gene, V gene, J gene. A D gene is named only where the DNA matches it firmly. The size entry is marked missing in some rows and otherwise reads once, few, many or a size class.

TGTGCCAGTAGTATCCGGCTAGGGGGTGAGCAGTTCTTC,CASSIRLGGEQFF,-,-,TRBV19,TRBJ2-1
TGTGCCAGCAGTGACTCGAGCACCGGGGAGCTGTTTTTT,CASSDSSTGELFF,-,-,TRBV6-4,TRBJ2-2
TGTGCCTGGCGGGCTAGCGGCACCTACGAGCAGTACTTC,CAWRASGTYEQYF,-,TRBD2,TRBV30,TRBJ2-7
TGTGCCATCAGTTTTACCGGGACAGGGTCCGATGAGCAGTTCTTC,CAISFTGTGSDEQFF,-,TRBD1,TRBV10-3,TRBJ2-1
TGTGCCAGCAGTCTACCCGACAGGGGTTACAATGAGCAGTTCTTC,CASSLPDRGYNEQFF,-,TRBD1,TRBV28,TRBJ2-1
TGTGCCAGCAAACCGGGACAGGGGGCTGTCAGTGAGGCCGGGGAGCTGTTTTTT,CASKPGQGAVSEAGELFF,few,TRBD1,TRBV10-3,TRBJ2-2
TGTGCCAGCAGCCAAGATTGGCAGGATGGTAACTATGGCTACACCTTC,CASSQDWQDGNYGYTF,-,-,TRBV4-2,TRBJ1-2
TGCGCCAGCAGCTTGGCTAGCACCGACACCGGGGAGCTGTTTTTT,CASSLASTDTGELFF,medium-sized,-,TRBV5-1,TRBJ2-2
TGTGCCAGCAGATTACAGGGTGCGAACACTGAAGCTTTCTTT,CASRLQGANTEAFF,few,-,TRBV7-9,TRBJ1-1
TGTGCCAGCAGTTTAATAGGACGGGAGTCCCAGTTCTTC,CASSLIGRESQFF,-,-,TRBV27,TRBJ2-1
TGTGCCTGGACCCACGGGGGACAGGGCCCCTGGGAGGTGAACACTGAAGCTTTCTTT,CAWTHGGQGPWEVNTEAFF,-,TRBD1,TRBV30,TRBJ1-1
TGTGCCAGTGGCAGGCTCAGCACAGATACGCAGTATTTT,CASGRLSTDTQYF,-,-,TRBV19,TRBJ2-3
TGTGCCAGCAGCTTAGGAGTGGGGGGGACAGGCGCCTACGAGCAGTACTTC,CASSLGVGGTGAYEQYF,-,-,TRBV13,TRBJ2-7
TGTGCCACTTCCCTCCAAGCGGGTAGCAATGAGCAGTTCTTC,CATSLQAGSNEQFF,-,-,TRBV19,TRBJ2-1
TGTGCCAGCAGCTTAGACAGGGCCAACACCGGGGAGCTGTTTTTT,CASSLDRANTGELFF,-,-,TRBV7-2,TRBJ2-2
TGTGCCAGCAGCGTAATGACTAGCGGGAGAGGGACAGATACGCAGTATTTT,CASSVMTSGRGTDTQYF,-,TRBD2,TRBV9,TRBJ2-3
TGTGCCAGCAGTTCGCAGGGATGGGAGCAGTACTTC,CASSSQGWEQYF,-,-,TRBV5-4,TRBJ2-7
TGTGCCTGGAGTGTCGGGACAGGGGTCCGTCAGCCCCAGCATTTT,CAWSVGTGVRQPQHF,-,TRBD1,TRBV30,TRBJ1-5
TGTGCCAGCAGCTTAGCGGGGGTTACTGAAGCTTTCTTT,CASSLAGVTEAFF,-,-,TRBV11-2,TRBJ1-1
TGTGCCAGAAGCTTCTATGTTTCCTATGGGAACCGGGACAGGGGTGAAAAACTGTTTTTT,CARSFYVSYGNRDRGEKLFF,-,TRBD1,TRBV5-3,TRBJ1-4
TGCGCCAGCAGCCAAGGGACAGGAGCCAATGAGCAGTTCTTC,CASSQGTGANEQFF,-,TRBD1,TRBV4-1,TRBJ2-1
TGTGCCAGCAGCTTAGCCACCTACGAGCAGTACTTC,CASSLATYEQYF,-,-,TRBV7-8,TRBJ2-7
TGTGCCAGCAGCCTACGATCCACGACAGATAACTATGGCTACACCTTC,CASSLRSTTDNYGYTF,-,-,TRBV7-8,TRBJ1-2
TGCGGGGACAGCAGCTTTAATGAGCAGTTCTTC,CGDSSFNEQFF,-,TRBD1,TRBV29-1,TRBJ2-1
TGCGCCAGCAGCCAGGGATCTCTGAGGACTAGCGGGACACCCTACGAGCAGTACTTC,CASSQGSLRTSGTPYEQYF,-,TRBD2,TRBV4-3,TRBJ2-7